This paragraph covers one TCR beta chain sequence. Losses at the gene ends were 0 bases for V and 4 bases for J; bases not matched to a gene: 4. The CDR3 has 16 amino acids. Germline CDR1 and CDR2: MNHNS and SASEGT. These data belong to a study of blood T cell repertoires in COVID-19. Study-wide context: The United States, Italy and Spain supplied acute and convalescent COVID-19 samples. T cells, B-cell-depleted T cells, or PBMCs provided the cDNA or gDNA that served as material.

In the source study's methods: Reference gene primer amplification gave nucleated cell count estimates. Here immunoSEQ multiplex PCR was the method, and the copy in TCRdb shows in-frame clones only, minus some. V and J calls and clone size are as listed in that table; D and trimming were resolved from the DNA. The repertoire holds over 30,000 clones, with 83% as singletons. The chain is built from TRBV6-1 and TRBJ2-7; 12 nucleotides line up with TRBD2. The source of this sequence is a man between 50 and 59 years old with acute or convalescent COVID-19. What was sequenced was peripheral blood. The CDR3 here is CASSEALGTSGYEQYF. The CDR3 bases are TGTGCCAGCAGTGAAGCGCTTGGGACTAGCGGGTACGAGCAGTACTTC.